These 25 T cell receptor beta chains were all obtained from the same sample, sequenced in a study of memory CD4+ T cells and cytomegalovirus serostatus. The assay was immunoSEQ multiplex PCR, and TCRdb's table has in-frame clones only and misses some. The profile covers 35,000 to 50,000 clones, with more than 60% appearing a single time and less than 0.6% taken by the ten largest. The sort gate was single viable CD3+CD4+CD8-CD45RO+ cells for memory CD4+ T cells. Sequencing was carried out using memory CD4+ T cells from blood. The receptors here all came from an adult in good health and CMV-seronegative.

This chain links TRBV4-2 with TRBJ1-4; D is ambiguous. Germline-derived CDR1 and CDR2 are LGHNA and YNFKEQ. This CDR3 is built from 13 residues. V lost 1 base and J lost 6, with 6 bases in between. CDR3 amino acids: CASSQALYEKLFF. Written as DNA, the CDR3 is TGTGCCAGCAGCCAAGCACTATATGAAAAACTGTTTTTT.

V is TRBV10-2 and J is TRBJ2-1, with 8 bases aligning to TRBD1. The germline gives CDR1 WSHSY, CDR2 SAAADI. V trimming: 9 bases; J trimming: 6 bases; junction bases outside the gene matches: 16. The CDR3 has 16 residues. CDR3 protein: CASAPRPRDRGNEQFF. The CDR3 DNA sequence: TGCGCCAGTGCGCCGCGGCCGAGAGACAGGGGCAATGAGCAGTTCTTC.

The rearrangement links TRBV28 to TRBJ2-1, with D tentatively TRBD1 (5 bases). Trimming took off 7 bases at V and 15 bases at J, with 19 bases between the two ends. The germline gives CDR1 MDHEN, CDR2 SYDVKM. This CDR3 is 12 amino acids long. The chain's CDR3 is CASTPPAGYVFF. CDR3 bases: TGTGCCAGCACCCCGCCGGCAGGGTACGTGTTCTTC.

The chain combines TRBV7-9 with TRBJ1-2, with 8 bases matching TRBD1. Trimming at V came to 4 bases and at J to 0 bases, leaving 13 bases not matched to a gene. Germline V lookup: CDR1 SEHNR, CDR2 FQNEAQ (reference sequence). The CDR3 runs to 18 residues. The chain's CDR3 is CASSSGTGLTPSNYGYTF. The CDR3 DNA sequence: TGTGCCAGCAGCTCAGGGACAGGCCTAACCCCTTCTAACTATGGCTACACCTTC.

The chain recombines TRBV7-2 with TRBJ1-4, with 9 bases aligning to TRBD1. CDR3 length: 15 residues. Germline loops: CDR1 SGHTA, CDR2 FQGNSA. The junction had 5 bases not matched to a gene; V was cut back by 1 base and J by 8 bases. The CDR3 coding sequence is TGTGCCAGCAGCTTAGGCGGGACAGGGTTAGAAAAACTGTTTTTT. Protein: CASSLGGTGLEKLFF. Using reference TRBV7-2 and TRBJ1-4 for the parts outside the CDR3, the full variable domain is GAGVSQSPSNKVTEKGKDVELRCDPISGHTALYWYRQSLGQGLEFLIYFQGNSAPDKSGLPSDRFSAERTGGSVSTLTIQRTQQEDSAVYLCASSLGGTGLEKLFFGSGTQLSVL.

The chain carries TRBV4-2 and TRBJ1-5; maybe TRBD1 (5 bases). The CDR3 is 14 amino acids. CDR1 LGHNA and CDR2 YNFKEQ come from the germline V gene. Trimming took 3 bases from V and 11 from J, leaving 17 bases between them. Here the CDR3 DNA reads TGTGCCAGCAGCCAGGGGGGACCCCAGTCAGCCCAGCATTTT. Protein product: CASSQGGPQSAQHF.

The rearrangement uses TRBV6-5 and TRBJ2-3, with a tentative D call TRBD2 (6 bases). Germline V gene data show CDR1 as MNHEY and CDR2 as SVGAGI. V lost 6 bases and J 8 bases, leaving 12 bases between the germline ends. This CDR3 is built from 12 residues. CDR3 nucleotide sequence: TGTGCCAGCAGGCAGGTCGGGGGTACGCAGTATTTT. Translation: CASRQVGGTQYF.

The J gene is TRBJ2-1, the V gene TRBV6-1; 8 nucleotides agree with TRBD2. Trimming removed 6 bases from V and 4 bases from J; junction bases left unmatched: 8. CDR1 is MNHNS, CDR2 SASEGT, per germline. The CDR3 runs to 15 residues. The CDR3 DNA reads as TGTGCCAGCAGAGAGAGCGGGGGTTCTTACAATGAGCAGTTCTTC. It encodes CASRESGGSYNEQFF.

The chain couples TRBV2 to TRBJ1-2, with 8 bases that match TRBD1. The germline gives CDR1 SNHLY, CDR2 FYNNEI. V dropped 8 bases and J dropped 4; count of bases not matched to a gene: 3. This CDR3 region has 12 residues. CDR3 region: CASGQGSYGYTF. As DNA, the CDR3 is TGTGCCAGCGGACAGGGCAGCTATGGCTACACCTTC.

CDR3 nucleotide sequence: TGTGCCAGTAGTATTCGTGGGACTAGCGGGGTTTCCTACAATGAGCAGTTCTTC. It is translated as CASSIRGTSGVSYNEQFF. The V gene is TRBV19, the J gene TRBJ2-1; 13 positions agree with TRBD2. The V and J ends lost 3 bases and 1 base, in that order; junction bases with no gene match: 6. The CDR3 spans 18 residues. The V gene's germline CDR1 is LNHDA and CDR2 SQIVND (reference sequence).

This clone appeared a single time. This chain connects TRBV6-6 to TRBJ1-2; D call uncertain. The ends were cut back, 6 bases at V and 8 bases at J, with 16 bases in the middle. Germline V lookup: CDR1 MNHNY, CDR2 SVGAGI (reference sequence). The CDR3 spans 13 residues. This chain's CDR3 is CASSPTRGQGYTF. Here the CDR3 DNA reads TGTGCCAGCAGCCCGACGCGAGGTCAGGGCTACACCTTC.

In regard to this clone: Other DNA sequences in the sample encode the same CDR3. The chain has TRBV19 and TRBJ1-2, with D possibly matching TRBD1 (5 bases). Trimming removed 5 bases at V and 3 bases at J, with 10 bases between. The CDR3 runs 13 residues. Germline-derived CDR1 and CDR2 are LNHDA and SQIVND (reference sequence). As DNA, the CDR3 is TGTGCCAGTAGTCCAAGGGGCTACTATGGCTACACCTTC. Its translation: CASSPRGYYGYTF.

V usage is TRBV7-5 and J usage is TRBJ1-6. TRBV7-5 is an annotated pseudogene. The CDR3 is made up of 15 amino acids. The CDR3 region has the DNA TGTGCCAGAAGCTTCGGCCTCCCTTGGAATTCACCCCTCCACTTT. Translating gives CARSFGLPWNSPLHF.

J is TRBJ2-2 and V is TRBV28, with 8 nucleotides matching TRBD2. In germline, CDR1 is MDHEN, CDR2 SYDVKM. CDR3 length equals 15 residues. The junction had 4 bases not matched to a gene; V was cut back by 6 bases and J by 1 base. In DNA form, the CDR3 reads TGTGCCAGCAGACGAGCGGGGGTGAACACCGGGGAGCTGTTTTTT. It specifies CASRRAGVNTGELFF.

This clone turned up a few times. This chain links TRBV6-1 with TRBJ1-2; a possible D gene is TRBD1 (5 bases). This CDR3 is 14 amino acids long. The germline V gene has CDR1 MNHNS and CDR2 SASEGT. Trimming cost V 0 bases and J 4 bases, with 9 bases left between them. As DNA, the CDR3 is TGTGCCAGCAGTGAAGCGGACACCCTCTATGGCTACACCTTC. It encodes CASSEADTLYGYTF.

V is TRBV5-8 and J is TRBJ2-1, with 8 bases that match TRBD2. The CDR3 has 15 residues. The J segment lost 7 bases and the V segment lost 0 bases, leaving 6 bases of the junction unmatched. Germline loops: CDR1 SGHTS, CDR2 YDEGEE. CDR3 region: CASSLARGGLNEQFF. For the CDR3, the DNA is TGTGCCAGCAGCTTGGCCCGGGGGGGTTTGAATGAGCAGTTCTTC.

This chain's CDR3 is CASSGRGYEQYF. CDR3 nucleotide sequence: TGCGCCAGCAGCGGCAGGGGATACGAGCAGTACTTC. The chain links TRBV5-1 to TRBJ2-7; maybe TRBD1 (6 bases). Trimming took 4 bases from V and 4 from J, leaving 9 bases between them. CDR3 length: 12 amino acids. CDR1 is SGHRS, CDR2 YFSETQ, per germline. Full variable domain (outside the CDR3, taken from reference TRBV5-1 and TRBJ2-7): KAGVTQTPRYLIKTRGQQVTLSCSPISGHRSVSWYQQTPGQGLQFLFEYFSETQRNKGNFPGRFSGRQFSNSRSEMNVSTLELGDSALYLCASSGRGYEQYFGPGTRLTVT.

CDR3 nucleotide sequence: TGTGCCAGCAGCTTAGACACCGGGGAGCTGTTTTTT. Translated, it gives CASSLDTGELFF. V is TRBV7-2 and J is TRBJ2-2; D gene uncertain. V lost 1 base, J lost 3 bases, and 0 bases lay in between. This CDR3 is built from 12 residues. From germline, CDR1 is SGHTA and CDR2 FQGNSA.

The chain couples TRBV6-1 to TRBJ1-3; no reliable D call. Germline CDR1 is MNHNS and CDR2 is SASEGT. The CDR3 covers 15 residues. V was cut by 4 bases and J by 8 bases, with 18 bases left in between. The CDR3 here is CASSASQLILYTIYF. Written as DNA, the CDR3 is TGTGCCAGCAGTGCGTCCCAGCTGATATTATACACCATATATTTT.

J is TRBJ2-1 and V is TRBV10-3; 7 positions match TRBD1. The V and J ends lost 6 bases and 7 bases, in that order; junction bases with no gene match: 6. CDR3 length equals 13 residues. Germline V CDR1 and CDR2: ENHRY, SYGVKD. The CDR3 DNA reads TGTGCCATCAGGGGACAGCTTAATAATGAGCAGTTCTTC. Protein product: CAIRGQLNNEQFF.

This chain connects TRBV10-3 to TRBJ2-3, with TRBD2 as a possible D gene (5 bases). V dropped 6 bases and J dropped 4 bases, with 11 bases sitting between them. The CDR3 has 13 residues. CDR1 and CDR2 (germline): ENHRY, SYGVKD. In nucleotides, the CDR3 is TGTGCCATCAGCGGACTGGGTGCAGATACGCAGTATTTT. It specifies CAISGLGADTQYF.

The rearrangement links TRBV10-3 to TRBJ1-2; D remains unclear. The CDR3 spans 13 residues. V was pared by 11 bases and J by 8 bases, with 21 bases between. In germline, CDR1 is ENHRY, CDR2 SYGVKD. The chain's CDR3 is CASTYSDASGYTF. CDR3 nucleotide sequence: TGTGCCTCAACGTACAGTGATGCGAGCGGCTACACCTTC.

The chain carries TRBV19 and TRBJ2-1; 9 bases map to TRBD1. The CDR3 totals 15 residues. Losses at the gene ends were 5 bases for V and 1 base for J; bases not matched to a gene: 3. Germline values: CDR1 LNHDA, CDR2 SQIVND (reference sequence). CDR3 loop: CASSPDRGSYNEQFF. In DNA form, the CDR3 reads TGTGCCAGTAGTCCAGACAGGGGGTCCTACAATGAGCAGTTCTTC.

The V and J genes are TRBV5-4 and TRBJ2-3; 8 bases fit TRBD2. The V segment lost 4 bases and the J segment 8 bases; nucleotides outside the gene matches: 12. Per the germline V gene, CDR1 is SGHNT and CDR2 is YYREEE (reference sequence). There are 15 residues in the CDR3. The CDR3 spells CASSVGGSGGGTQYF. DNA for the CDR3: TGTGCCAGCAGCGTCGGGGGGAGCGGGGGAGGTACGCAGTATTTT.

The chain couples TRBV19 to TRBJ2-2; a possible D gene is TRBD1 (6 bases). The CDR3 covers 18 residues. V was trimmed by 5 bases and J by 4 bases, leaving 23 bases between them. In germline, CDR1 is LNHDA, CDR2 SQIVND (reference sequence). CDR3 region: CASSFQGPRSAFTGELFF. Here the CDR3 DNA reads TGTGCCAGTAGTTTTCAGGGGCCCCGTTCGGCCTTCACCGGGGAGCTGTTTTTT.